This is a list of T cell receptor beta chains from one sample in a study of CD8 T cells in ankylosing spondylitis. TCRdb re-derived calls from the 5' RACE reads in MiXCR, one entry per CDR3 protein. The sample has about 390,000 distinct CDR3 sequences; around 20% are singletons. Sequencing used blood, either unsorted or a sorted T cell fraction (not recorded which). Receptors originate from a male donor with ankylosing spondylitis. Each CDR3 is given with its conserved first and last residue. Fields, in order: J gene, clone size, CDR3 length, V gene, D gene, CDR3 protein, CDR3 DNA. The D gene is left open where the match is weak. The size field is filled for only some rows; it gives once, few, many or a size class.

J gene: TRBJ1-2
clone size: -
CDR3 length: 14
V gene: TRBV5-1
D gene: -
CDR3 protein: CASRPTAGTMGDTF
CDR3 DNA: TGCGCCAGCAGGCCAACAGCCGGAACTATGGGAGACACCTTC

J gene: TRBJ2-1
clone size: -
CDR3 length: 12
V gene: TRBV5-4
D gene: -
CDR3 protein: CASSPFGGEQFF
CDR3 DNA: TGTGCCAGCAGCCCTTTCGGAGGTGAGCAGTTCTTC

J gene: TRBJ2-3
clone size: once
CDR3 length: 15
V gene: TRBV7-3
D gene: -
CDR3 protein: CASSLIGSGTDTQYF
CDR3 DNA: TGTGCCAGCAGCTTAATTGGTAGCGGCACAGATACGCAGTATTTT

J gene: TRBJ2-7
clone size: few
CDR3 length: 14
V gene: TRBV6-2/TRBV6-3
D gene: TRBD2
CDR3 protein: CASRASGETYEQYF
CDR3 DNA: TGTGCCAGCAGAGCTAGCGGGGAAACCTACGAGCAGTACTTC

J gene: TRBJ2-7
clone size: few
CDR3 length: 16
V gene: TRBV28
D gene: TRBD1
CDR3 protein: CASRLSRGQPYYEQYF
CDR3 DNA: TGTGCCAGCAGGCTCTCCCGGGGACAGCCTTACTACGAGCAGTACTTC

J gene: TRBJ2-3
clone size: many
CDR3 length: 14
V gene: TRBV29-1
D gene: -
CDR3 protein: CSVSDNRKTDTQYF
CDR3 DNA: TGCAGCGTTTCAGACAATCGGAAAACAGATACGCAGTATTTT

J gene: TRBJ2-6
clone size: many
CDR3 length: 14
V gene: TRBV29-1
D gene: -
CDR3 protein: CSVPQALGANVLTF
CDR3 DNA: TGCAGCGTTCCACAGGCTCTGGGAGCCAACGTCCTGACTTTC

J gene: TRBJ2-3
clone size: -
CDR3 length: 15
V gene: TRBV5-1
D gene: -
CDR3 protein: CASSRGGQLTDTQYF
CDR3 DNA: TGCGCCAGCAGCAGGGGGGGACAACTCACAGATACGCAGTATTTT

J gene: TRBJ2-2
clone size: -
CDR3 length: 16
V gene: TRBV11-3
D gene: -
CDR3 protein: CASSLDEGTHTGELFF
CDR3 DNA: TGTGCCAGCAGCTTAGATGAGGGGACGCACACCGGGGAGCTGTTTTTT

J gene: TRBJ2-3
clone size: few
CDR3 length: 16
V gene: TRBV15
D gene: -
CDR3 protein: CATSREGRAVPQTQYF
CDR3 DNA: TGTGCCACCAGCAGAGAAGGGCGGGCCGTCCCTCAAACGCAGTATTTT

J gene: TRBJ2-5
clone size: -
CDR3 length: 12
V gene: TRBV29-1
D gene: -
CDR3 protein: CSVDPLQETQYF
CDR3 DNA: TGCAGCGTTGATCCCCTACAAGAGACCCAGTACTTC

J gene: TRBJ2-5
clone size: few
CDR3 length: 15
V gene: TRBV20-1
D gene: TRBD2
CDR3 protein: CSARDRTAGDETQYF
CDR3 DNA: TGCAGTGCTAGAGATCGAACAGCGGGAGATGAGACCCAGTACTTC

J gene: TRBJ1-2
clone size: -
CDR3 length: 15
V gene: TRBV6-1
D gene: -
CDR3 protein: CASSEAPTGKGGYTF
CDR3 DNA: TGTGCCAGCAGTGAAGCTCCCACGGGCAAGGGAGGCTACACCTTC

J gene: TRBJ2-3
clone size: -
CDR3 length: 15
V gene: TRBV12-3/TRBV12-4
D gene: -
CDR3 protein: CASSHPGNPTDTQYF
CDR3 DNA: TGTGCCAGCAGTCACCCTGGGAACCCAACAGATACGCAGTATTTT

J gene: TRBJ2-7
clone size: -
CDR3 length: 13
V gene: TRBV11-2
D gene: -
CDR3 protein: CASSLGQSVEQYF
CDR3 DNA: TGTGCCAGCAGCCTAGGACAGTCGGTCGAGCAGTACTTC

J gene: TRBJ1-2
clone size: once
CDR3 length: 15
V gene: TRBV12-3/TRBV12-4
D gene: -
CDR3 protein: CASSLSLEADYGYTF
CDR3 DNA: TGTGCCAGCAGTTTAAGCCTGGAGGCCGACTATGGCTACACCTTC

J gene: TRBJ2-3
clone size: many
CDR3 length: 13
V gene: TRBV11-2
D gene: -
CDR3 protein: CASSSFRSDTQYF
CDR3 DNA: TGTGCCAGCAGCTCTTTTAGGTCCGATACGCAGTATTTT

J gene: TRBJ1-1
clone size: -
CDR3 length: 14
V gene: TRBV5-6
D gene: -
CDR3 protein: CASSFAMGNTEAFF
CDR3 DNA: TGTGCCAGCAGCTTCGCTATGGGAAACACTGAAGCTTTCTTT

J gene: TRBJ2-1
clone size: few
CDR3 length: 20
V gene: TRBV27
D gene: TRBD2
CDR3 protein: CASSSMAGSGSGSPYNEQFF
CDR3 DNA: TGTGCCAGCAGTTCGATGGCGGGGTCGGGGAGCGGGAGTCCCTACAATGAGCAGTTCTTC

J gene: TRBJ1-1
clone size: -
CDR3 length: 14
V gene: TRBV5-1
D gene: -
CDR3 protein: CASSLMQGSTEAFF
CDR3 DNA: TGCGCCAGCAGCTTGATGCAGGGGAGTACTGAAGCTTTCTTT

J gene: TRBJ2-4
clone size: -
CDR3 length: 19
V gene: TRBV12-3/TRBV12-4
D gene: TRBD1
CDR3 protein: CASSPPGQGLNVAKNIQYF
CDR3 DNA: TGTGCCAGCAGCCCCCCCGGACAGGGGTTAAATGTGGCCAAAAACATTCAGTACTTC

J gene: TRBJ1-5
clone size: -
CDR3 length: 13
V gene: TRBV27
D gene: TRBD1
CDR3 protein: CASRVQGNQPQHF
CDR3 DNA: TGTGCCAGCAGGGTACAGGGGAATCAGCCCCAGCATTTT

J gene: TRBJ2-3
clone size: -
CDR3 length: 18
V gene: TRBV6-5
D gene: TRBD2
CDR3 protein: CASSYPTALSGRVDTQYF
CDR3 DNA: TGTGCCAGCAGTTACCCCACAGCTCTTAGCGGGAGGGTAGATACGCAGTATTTT

J gene: TRBJ2-2
clone size: once
CDR3 length: 14
V gene: TRBV6-1
D gene: -
CDR3 protein: CASLDSANTGELFF
CDR3 DNA: TGTGCCAGCTTAGACAGCGCGAACACCGGGGAGCTGTTTTTT

J gene: TRBJ2-2
clone size: few
CDR3 length: 17
V gene: TRBV7-9
D gene: TRBD1
CDR3 protein: CASSSSLGTGGTGELFF
CDR3 DNA: TGTGCCAGCAGTTCTAGCCTCGGGACAGGAGGCACCGGGGAGCTGTTTTTT

J gene: TRBJ2-1
clone size: -
CDR3 length: 22
V gene: TRBV21-1
D gene: -
CDR3 protein: CASSKGELSDGGYGRSGNEQFF
CDR3 DNA: TGTGCCAGCAGCAAAGGCGAGTTGTCCGACGGTGGTTATGGACGGTCTGGGAATGAGCAGTTCTTC

J gene: TRBJ2-1
clone size: -
CDR3 length: 14
V gene: TRBV29-1
D gene: TRBD2
CDR3 protein: CSTRLAGGPGEQFF
CDR3 DNA: TGCAGCACCCGACTAGCGGGAGGCCCGGGTGAGCAGTTCTTC

J gene: TRBJ1-6
clone size: few
CDR3 length: 17
V gene: TRBV4-3
D gene: -
CDR3 protein: CASSQDTASSYNSPLHF
CDR3 DNA: TGCGCCAGCAGCCAAGATACAGCGAGCTCCTATAATTCACCCCTCCACTTT

J gene: TRBJ2-3
clone size: -
CDR3 length: 14
V gene: TRBV11-2
D gene: TRBD1
CDR3 protein: CASSMTGGTDTQYF
CDR3 DNA: TGTGCCAGCAGCATGACAGGGGGCACAGATACGCAGTATTTT

J gene: TRBJ1-1
clone size: -
CDR3 length: 15
V gene: TRBV19
D gene: -
CDR3 protein: CASSTLPEVGTEAFF
CDR3 DNA: TGTGCCAGTAGTACCCTCCCGGAGGTCGGCACTGAAGCTTTCTTT

J gene: TRBJ2-7
clone size: -
CDR3 length: 14
V gene: TRBV5-1
D gene: TRBD1
CDR3 protein: CASSSTGTLREQYF
CDR3 DNA: TGCGCCAGCAGCTCGACAGGGACCCTACGAGAGCAGTACTTC

J gene: TRBJ1-1
clone size: -
CDR3 length: 11
V gene: TRBV18
D gene: -
CDR3 protein: CASSPDKEAFF
CDR3 DNA: TGTGCCAGCTCACCGGACAAAGAAGCTTTCTTT

J gene: TRBJ2-7
clone size: -
CDR3 length: 15
V gene: TRBV4-3
D gene: -
CDR3 protein: CASSQDNRFTYEQYF
CDR3 DNA: TGCGCCAGCAGCCAAGATAACAGGTTCACCTACGAGCAGTACTTC

J gene: TRBJ1-2
clone size: few
CDR3 length: 16
V gene: TRBV24-1
D gene: TRBD1
CDR3 protein: CATSEGPGQDIYGYTF
CDR3 DNA: TGTGCCACCAGTGAAGGACCGGGACAGGATATCTATGGCTACACCTTC

J gene: TRBJ1-2
clone size: -
CDR3 length: 14
V gene: TRBV7-2
D gene: -
CDR3 protein: CASSKVSGDYGYTF
CDR3 DNA: TGTGCCAGCAGTAAAGTTTCAGGGGACTATGGCTACACCTTC

J gene: TRBJ2-3
clone size: -
CDR3 length: 15
V gene: TRBV25-1
D gene: -
CDR3 protein: CASSEYGHRTDTQYF
CDR3 DNA: TGTGCCAGCAGTGAATATGGGCATCGCACAGATACGCAGTATTTT

J gene: TRBJ2-1
clone size: -
CDR3 length: 17
V gene: TRBV3-1
D gene: -
CDR3 protein: CASSQDLLGGIVNEQFF
CDR3 DNA: TGTGCCAGCAGCCAAGACTTACTCGGCGGGATCGTTAATGAGCAGTTCTTC

J gene: TRBJ1-1
clone size: -
CDR3 length: 15
V gene: TRBV6-5
D gene: -
CDR3 protein: CASSYGRRGNTEAFF
CDR3 DNA: TGTGCCAGCAGTTACGGCAGAAGGGGGAACACTGAAGCTTTCTTT

J gene: TRBJ2-2
clone size: -
CDR3 length: 13
V gene: TRBV3-1
D gene: -
CDR3 protein: CATSRGNTGELFF
CDR3 DNA: TGTGCCACCTCGAGGGGAAACACCGGGGAGCTGTTTTTT

J gene: TRBJ2-1
clone size: few
CDR3 length: 15
V gene: TRBV5-1
D gene: -
CDR3 protein: CASSFRGRPDNEQFF
CDR3 DNA: TGCGCCAGCAGCTTCCGGGGACGCCCGGACAATGAGCAGTTCTTC

J gene: TRBJ2-7
clone size: -
CDR3 length: 13
V gene: TRBV7-9
D gene: -
CDR3 protein: CASSETGPLEQYF
CDR3 DNA: TGTGCCAGCAGCGAAACGGGCCCCCTGGAGCAGTACTTC

J gene: TRBJ1-1
clone size: few
CDR3 length: 15
V gene: TRBV2
D gene: -
CDR3 protein: CASREIGTPNTEAFF
CDR3 DNA: TGTGCCAGCAGAGAGATCGGGACTCCGAACACTGAAGCTTTCTTT

J gene: TRBJ2-5
clone size: few
CDR3 length: 17
V gene: TRBV21-1
D gene: -
CDR3 protein: CASSKGGTGRYQETQYF
CDR3 DNA: TGTGCCAGCAGCAAAGGAGGGACAGGGAGGTATCAAGAGACCCAGTACTTC

J gene: TRBJ2-3
clone size: -
CDR3 length: 16
V gene: TRBV4-3
D gene: TRBD2
CDR3 protein: CASSRMSAGGADTQYF
CDR3 DNA: TGCGCCAGCTCGAGGATGTCGGCGGGAGGTGCAGATACGCAGTATTTT

J gene: TRBJ2-7
clone size: few
CDR3 length: 19
V gene: TRBV27
D gene: TRBD1
CDR3 protein: CASSLLPYGTGGAGGEQYF
CDR3 DNA: TGTGCCAGCAGTTTATTACCCTACGGGACAGGGGGCGCGGGAGGCGAGCAGTACTTC

J gene: TRBJ2-3
clone size: -
CDR3 length: 14
V gene: TRBV9
D gene: -
CDR3 protein: CASSVVSLTDTQYF
CDR3 DNA: TGTGCCAGCAGCGTAGTGTCTCTCACAGATACGCAGTATTTT

J gene: TRBJ2-2
clone size: few
CDR3 length: 16
V gene: TRBV7-3
D gene: -
CDR3 protein: CASSLPVPGGPGELFF
CDR3 DNA: TGTGCCAGCAGCCTCCCGGTGCCAGGAGGGCCCGGGGAGCTGTTTTTT

J gene: TRBJ1-2
clone size: -
CDR3 length: 17
V gene: TRBV7-2
D gene: -
CDR3 protein: CASSLRGLQGQTLRYTF
CDR3 DNA: TGTGCCAGCAGCTTAAGAGGTTTGCAAGGACAGACTCTTCGCTACACCTTC

J gene: TRBJ1-3
clone size: -
CDR3 length: 16
V gene: TRBV6-2/TRBV6-3
D gene: TRBD1
CDR3 protein: CASSPGTANSGNTIYF
CDR3 DNA: TGTGCCAGCAGTCCCGGGACAGCGAACTCTGGAAACACCATATATTTT

J gene: TRBJ2-3
clone size: few
CDR3 length: 14
V gene: TRBV7-2
D gene: -
CDR3 protein: CASSRDRITDTQYF
CDR3 DNA: TGTGCCAGCAGCCGGGACCGGATCACAGATACGCAGTATTTT

J gene: TRBJ2-1
clone size: -
CDR3 length: 14
V gene: TRBV6-5
D gene: TRBD1
CDR3 protein: CASSYPDRGAEQFF
CDR3 DNA: TGTGCCAGCAGTTACCCAGACAGGGGAGCTGAGCAGTTCTTC

J gene: TRBJ1-1
clone size: few
CDR3 length: 14
V gene: TRBV20-1
D gene: -
CDR3 protein: CSASQAAGVTEAFF
CDR3 DNA: TGCAGTGCTAGCCAAGCGGCAGGTGTGACTGAAGCTTTCTTT

J gene: TRBJ2-1
clone size: few
CDR3 length: 16
V gene: TRBV3-1
D gene: TRBD2
CDR3 protein: CASSQGTSGTGNEQFF
CDR3 DNA: TGTGCCAGCAGCCAAGGGACTAGCGGGACCGGTAATGAGCAGTTCTTC

J gene: TRBJ1-1
clone size: once
CDR3 length: 15
V gene: TRBV6-5
D gene: TRBD1
CDR3 protein: CASSFLGQVRAEAFF
CDR3 DNA: TGTGCCAGCAGTTTCCTCGGACAGGTCCGGGCTGAAGCTTTCTTT

J gene: TRBJ1-3
clone size: few
CDR3 length: 16
V gene: TRBV5-1
D gene: -
CDR3 protein: CASSLPSGESGNTIYF
CDR3 DNA: TGCGCCAGCAGCTTGCCGTCCGGGGAATCTGGAAACACCATATATTTT

J gene: TRBJ1-1
clone size: -
CDR3 length: 14
V gene: TRBV7-9
D gene: -
CDR3 protein: CASSLAFGASEAFF
CDR3 DNA: TGTGCCAGCAGCTTAGCCTTCGGAGCTTCTGAAGCTTTCTTT

J gene: TRBJ2-1
clone size: -
CDR3 length: 14
V gene: TRBV20-1
D gene: TRBD1
CDR3 protein: CSAASGTGNHEQFF
CDR3 DNA: TGCAGTGCTGCGTCCGGGACAGGGAACCATGAGCAGTTCTTC